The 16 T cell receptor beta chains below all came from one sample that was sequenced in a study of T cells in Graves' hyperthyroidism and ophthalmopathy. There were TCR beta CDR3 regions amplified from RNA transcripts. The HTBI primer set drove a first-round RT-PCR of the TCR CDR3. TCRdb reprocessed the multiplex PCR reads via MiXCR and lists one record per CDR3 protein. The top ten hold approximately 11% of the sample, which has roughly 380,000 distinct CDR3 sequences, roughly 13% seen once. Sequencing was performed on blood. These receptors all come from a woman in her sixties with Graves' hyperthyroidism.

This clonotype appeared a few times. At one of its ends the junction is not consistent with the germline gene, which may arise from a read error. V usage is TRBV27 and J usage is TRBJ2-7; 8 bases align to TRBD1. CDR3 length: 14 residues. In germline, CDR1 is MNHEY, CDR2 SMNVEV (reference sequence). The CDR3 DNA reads TGTGCCAGCAGTTGGACAGGGCGACCCTACGAGCAGCACTTC. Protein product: CASSWTGRPYEQHF.

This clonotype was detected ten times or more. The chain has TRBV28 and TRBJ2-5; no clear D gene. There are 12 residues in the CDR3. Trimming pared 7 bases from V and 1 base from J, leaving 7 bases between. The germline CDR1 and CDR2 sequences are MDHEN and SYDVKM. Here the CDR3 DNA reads TGTGCCAGCATGGCGGCCCAAGAGACCCAGTACTTC. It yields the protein CASMAAQETQYF.

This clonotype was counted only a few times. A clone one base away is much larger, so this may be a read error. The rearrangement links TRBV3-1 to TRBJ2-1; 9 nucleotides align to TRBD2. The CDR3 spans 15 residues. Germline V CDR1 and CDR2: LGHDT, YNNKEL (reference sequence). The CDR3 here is CASGQPGLAYNEQFF. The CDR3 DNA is TGTGCCAGCGGCCAGCCGGGACTAGCATACAATGAGCAGTTCTTC.

The CDR3 sequence: CASSVVGREVDEQFF. The CDR3 DNA follows: TGTGCCAGCAGCGTAGTAGGAAGGGAGGTAGATGAGCAGTTCTTC. The V call is TRBV9, the J call TRBJ2-1; tentatively, D is TRBD2 (6 bases). The V end was cut by 0 bases, the J end by 8 bases, with 15 bases between. The CDR3 contains 15 residues. Germline CDR1 and CDR2: SGDLS and YYNGEE.

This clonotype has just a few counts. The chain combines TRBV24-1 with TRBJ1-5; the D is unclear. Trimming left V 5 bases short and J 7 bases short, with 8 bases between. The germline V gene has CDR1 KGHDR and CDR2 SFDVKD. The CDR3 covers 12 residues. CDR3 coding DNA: TGTGCCACCAGTGGACCGGGGCAGCCCCAGCATTTT. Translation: CATSGPGQPQHF.

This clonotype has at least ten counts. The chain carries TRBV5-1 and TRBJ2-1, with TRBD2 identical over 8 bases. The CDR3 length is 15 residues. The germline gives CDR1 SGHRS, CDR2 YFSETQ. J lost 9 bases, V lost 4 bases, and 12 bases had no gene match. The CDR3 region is CASSLLGLAGSEQFF. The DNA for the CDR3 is TGCGCCAGCAGCCTGCTTGGCCTAGCGGGTAGTGAGCAGTTCTTC.

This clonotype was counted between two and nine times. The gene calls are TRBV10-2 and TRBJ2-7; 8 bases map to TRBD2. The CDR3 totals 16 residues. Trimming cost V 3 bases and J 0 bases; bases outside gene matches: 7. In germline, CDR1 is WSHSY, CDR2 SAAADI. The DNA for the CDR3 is TGCGCCAGCAGTGAATACAGCGGGAGCAGCTCCTACGAGCAGTACTTC. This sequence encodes CASSEYSGSSSYEQYF.

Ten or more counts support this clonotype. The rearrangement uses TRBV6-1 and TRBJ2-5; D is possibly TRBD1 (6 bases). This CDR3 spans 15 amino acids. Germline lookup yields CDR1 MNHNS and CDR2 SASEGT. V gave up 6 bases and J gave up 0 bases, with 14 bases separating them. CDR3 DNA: TGTGCCAGCAGGCCGCGGACAGCTAACCAAGAGACCCAGTACTTC. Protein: CASRPRTANQETQYF.

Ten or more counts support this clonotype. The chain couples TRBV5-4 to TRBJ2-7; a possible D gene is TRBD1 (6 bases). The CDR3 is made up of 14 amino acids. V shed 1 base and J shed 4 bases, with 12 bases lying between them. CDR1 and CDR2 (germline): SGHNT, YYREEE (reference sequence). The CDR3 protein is CASSLFGTPYEQYF. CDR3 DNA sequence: TGTGCCAGCAGCTTGTTCGGGACACCTTACGAGCAGTACTTC.

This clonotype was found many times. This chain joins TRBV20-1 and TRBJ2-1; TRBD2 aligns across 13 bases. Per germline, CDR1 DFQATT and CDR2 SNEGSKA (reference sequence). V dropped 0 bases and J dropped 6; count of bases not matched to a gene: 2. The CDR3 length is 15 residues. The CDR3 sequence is CSARDRTSGSNEQFF. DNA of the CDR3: TGCAGTGCTAGAGACCGGACTAGCGGGAGCAATGAGCAGTTCTTC.

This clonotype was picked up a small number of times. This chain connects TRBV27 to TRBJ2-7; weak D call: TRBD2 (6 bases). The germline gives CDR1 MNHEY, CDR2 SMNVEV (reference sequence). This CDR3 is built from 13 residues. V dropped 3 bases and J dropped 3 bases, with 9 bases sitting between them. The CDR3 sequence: CASSLRGFYEQYF. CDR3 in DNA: TGTGCCAGCAGTTTGCGGGGATTCTACGAGCAGTACTTC.

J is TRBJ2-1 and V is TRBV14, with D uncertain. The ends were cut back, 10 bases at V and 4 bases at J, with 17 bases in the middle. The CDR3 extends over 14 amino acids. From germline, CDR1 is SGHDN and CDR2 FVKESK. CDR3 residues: CAIPGSLSYNEQFF. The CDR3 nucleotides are TGTGCCATACCCGGTAGCCTATCTTACAATGAGCAGTTCTTC.

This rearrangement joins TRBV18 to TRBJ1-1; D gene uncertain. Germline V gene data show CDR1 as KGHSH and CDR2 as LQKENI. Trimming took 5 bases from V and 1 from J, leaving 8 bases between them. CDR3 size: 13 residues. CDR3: CASSETQNTEAFF. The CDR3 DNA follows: TGTGCCAGCTCAGAGACACAGAACACTGAAGCTTTCTTT.

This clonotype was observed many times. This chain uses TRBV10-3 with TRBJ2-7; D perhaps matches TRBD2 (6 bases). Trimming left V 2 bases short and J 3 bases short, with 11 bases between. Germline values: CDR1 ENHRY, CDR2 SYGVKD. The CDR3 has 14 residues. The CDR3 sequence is CAISEGGSRYEQYF. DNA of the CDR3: TGTGCCATCAGTGAGGGAGGGTCGCGCTACGAGCAGTACTTC.

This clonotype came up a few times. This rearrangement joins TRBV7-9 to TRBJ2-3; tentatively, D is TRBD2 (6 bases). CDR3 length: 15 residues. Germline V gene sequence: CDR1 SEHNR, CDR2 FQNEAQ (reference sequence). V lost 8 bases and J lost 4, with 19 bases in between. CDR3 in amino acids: CASDQGLSAADTQYF. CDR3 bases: TGTGCCAGCGACCAGGGACTCTCGGCGGCAGATACGCAGTATTTT.

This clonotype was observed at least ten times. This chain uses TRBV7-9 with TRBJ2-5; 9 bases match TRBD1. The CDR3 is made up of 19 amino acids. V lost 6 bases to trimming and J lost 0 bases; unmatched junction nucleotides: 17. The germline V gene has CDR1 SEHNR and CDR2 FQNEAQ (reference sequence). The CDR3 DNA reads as TGTGCCAGCAGATTGATTGGTATTACAGGGGGCCCGTACCAAGAGACCCAGTACTTC. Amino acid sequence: CASRLIGITGGPYQETQYF. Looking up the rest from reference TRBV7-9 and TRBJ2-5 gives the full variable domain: DTGVSQNPRHKITKRGQNVTFRCDPISEHNRLYWYRQTLGQGPEFLTYFQNEAQLEKSRLLSDRFSAERPKGSFSTLEIQRTEQGDSAMYLCASRLIGITGGPYQETQYFGPGTRLLVL.